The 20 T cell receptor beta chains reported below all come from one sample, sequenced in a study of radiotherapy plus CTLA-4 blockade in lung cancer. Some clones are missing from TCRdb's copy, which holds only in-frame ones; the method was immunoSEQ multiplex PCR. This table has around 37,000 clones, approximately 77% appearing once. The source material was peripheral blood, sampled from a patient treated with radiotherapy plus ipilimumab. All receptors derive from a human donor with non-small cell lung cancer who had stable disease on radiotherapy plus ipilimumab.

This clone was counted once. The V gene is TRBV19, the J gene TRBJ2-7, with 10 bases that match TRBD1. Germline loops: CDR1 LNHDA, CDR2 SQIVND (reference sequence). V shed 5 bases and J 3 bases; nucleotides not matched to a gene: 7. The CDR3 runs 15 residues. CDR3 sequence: CASSAAGTGDYEQYF. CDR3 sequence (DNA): TGTGCCAGTAGTGCAGCCGGGACAGGGGACTACGAGCAGTACTTC.

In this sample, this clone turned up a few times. The CDR3 nucleotides read TGTGCCAGCAGCCGCGGGACTAGCGGGGACAATGAGCAGTTCTTC. It codes for CASSRGTSGDNEQFF. The J gene is TRBJ2-1, the V gene TRBV27; the match to TRBD2 covers 13 bases. In germline, CDR1 is MNHEY, CDR2 SMNVEV (reference sequence). This CDR3 comprises 15 residues. After removal of 6 bases from V and 5 bases from J, the junction contained 4 bases not matched to a gene.

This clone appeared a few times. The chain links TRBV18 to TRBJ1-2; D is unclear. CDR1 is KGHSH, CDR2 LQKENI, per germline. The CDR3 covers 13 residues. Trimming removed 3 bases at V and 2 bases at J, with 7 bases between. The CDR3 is CASSPGGNYGYTF. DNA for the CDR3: TGTGCCAGCTCACCGGGAGGGAACTATGGCTACACCTTC.

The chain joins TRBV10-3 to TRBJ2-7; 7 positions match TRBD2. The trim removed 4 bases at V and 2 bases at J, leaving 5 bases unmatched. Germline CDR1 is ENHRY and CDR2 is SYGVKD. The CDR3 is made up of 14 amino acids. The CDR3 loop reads CAISAGRGPYEQYF. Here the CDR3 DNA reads TGTGCCATCAGTGCGGGGAGGGGACCCTACGAGCAGTACTTC.

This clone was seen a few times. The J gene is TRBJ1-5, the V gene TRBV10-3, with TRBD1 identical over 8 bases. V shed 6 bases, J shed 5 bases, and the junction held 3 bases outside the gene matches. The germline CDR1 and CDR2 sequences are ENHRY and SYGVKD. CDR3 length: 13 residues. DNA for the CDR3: TGTGCCATCAGGGACAGGGCCGATCAGCCCCAGCATTTT. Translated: CAIRDRADQPQHF.

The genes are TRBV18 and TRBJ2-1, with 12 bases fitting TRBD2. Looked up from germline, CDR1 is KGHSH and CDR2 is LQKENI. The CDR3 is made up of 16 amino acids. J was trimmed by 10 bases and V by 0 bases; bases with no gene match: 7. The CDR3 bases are TGTGCCAGCTCACCACCGGCTAGCGGGGGGGCGCAAGAGCAGTTCTTC. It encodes CASSPPASGGAQEQFF.

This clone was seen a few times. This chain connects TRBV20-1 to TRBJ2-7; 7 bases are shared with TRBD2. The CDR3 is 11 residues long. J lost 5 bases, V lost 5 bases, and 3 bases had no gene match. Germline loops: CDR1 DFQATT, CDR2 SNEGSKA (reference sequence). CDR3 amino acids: CSASTSHEQYF. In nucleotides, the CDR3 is TGCAGTGCTTCGACTAGCCACGAGCAGTACTTC.

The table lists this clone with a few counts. CDR3 nucleotides: TGTGCCAGCACCGTTTTCTCTGGAAACACCATATATTTT. Encoded protein: CASTVFSGNTIYF. This chain joins TRBV6-1 and TRBJ1-3; no clear D gene. The CDR3 is 13 residues long. Trimming left V 7 bases short and J 0 bases short, with 7 bases between. Germline V lookup: CDR1 MNHNS, CDR2 SASEGT.

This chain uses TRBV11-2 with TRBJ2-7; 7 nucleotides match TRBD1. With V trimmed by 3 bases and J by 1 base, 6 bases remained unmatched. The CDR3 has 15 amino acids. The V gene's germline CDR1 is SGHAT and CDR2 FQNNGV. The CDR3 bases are TGTGCCAGCAGCTTCTCGGGACAGCGTTCCTACGAGCAGTACTTC. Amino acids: CASSFSGQRSYEQYF.

CDR3 in amino acids: CATKSDREGGTGELFF. For the CDR3, the DNA is TGTGCCACCAAATCCGACAGGGAAGGGGGCACCGGGGAGCTGTTTTTT. The rearrangement links TRBV27 to TRBJ2-2; 7 positions match TRBD1. Germline V gives CDR1 MNHEY, CDR2 SMNVEV (reference sequence). After removal of 10 bases from V and 4 bases from J, the junction contained 15 bases not matched to a gene. The CDR3 covers 16 residues.

The CDR3 spells CASSPLPGQGVGGAYEQYF. The CDR3 region has the DNA TGTGCCAGCAGCCCTCTTCCGGGACAGGGTGTGGGTGGAGCCTACGAGCAGTACTTC. The V and J genes are TRBV27 and TRBJ2-7; 9 bases are a match to TRBD1. The CDR3 length is 19 residues. The J segment lost 2 bases and the V segment lost 6 bases, leaving 20 bases of the junction unmatched. The germline gives CDR1 MNHEY, CDR2 SMNVEV (reference sequence).

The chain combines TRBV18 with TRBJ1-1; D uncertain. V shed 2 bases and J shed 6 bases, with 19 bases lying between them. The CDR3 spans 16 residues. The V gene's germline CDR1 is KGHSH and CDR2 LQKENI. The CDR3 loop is CASSPFSLQRRPEAFF. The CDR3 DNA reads TGTGCCAGCTCACCATTTAGTTTACAGCGGCGCCCTGAAGCTTTCTTT.

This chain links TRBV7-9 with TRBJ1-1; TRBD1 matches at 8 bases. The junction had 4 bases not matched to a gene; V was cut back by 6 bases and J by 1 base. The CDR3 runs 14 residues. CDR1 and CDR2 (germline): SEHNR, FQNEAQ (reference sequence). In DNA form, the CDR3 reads TGTGCCAGCAGGAAGACAGGGGAGAACACTGAAGCTTTCTTT. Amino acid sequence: CASRKTGENTEAFF.

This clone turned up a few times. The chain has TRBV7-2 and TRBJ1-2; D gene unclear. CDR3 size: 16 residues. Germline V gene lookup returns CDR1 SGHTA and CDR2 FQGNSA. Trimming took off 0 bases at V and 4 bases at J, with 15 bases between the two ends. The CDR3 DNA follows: TGTGCCAGCAGCTTAGCCCCGGGAGCCCTATTCTATGGCTACACCTTC. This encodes CASSLAPGALFYGYTF.

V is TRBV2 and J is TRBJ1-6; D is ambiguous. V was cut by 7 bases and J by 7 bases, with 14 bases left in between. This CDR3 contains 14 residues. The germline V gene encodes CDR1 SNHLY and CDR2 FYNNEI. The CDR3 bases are TGTGCCAGCAACGAAGGGCGGGGAAATTCACCCCTCCACTTT. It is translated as CASNEGRGNSPLHF.

The CDR3 nucleotides are TGCGCCAGCAGCTTGGGCCCAGTGGGGGGGGCCGAGCAGTACTTC. This sequence encodes CASSLGPVGGAEQYF. The chain combines TRBV5-1 with TRBJ2-5; D is possibly TRBD2 (7 bases). The J call could be wrong; TRBJ2-7 is a better fit for the DNA end. Germline V lookup: CDR1 SGHRS, CDR2 YFSETQ. This CDR3 region has 15 residues.

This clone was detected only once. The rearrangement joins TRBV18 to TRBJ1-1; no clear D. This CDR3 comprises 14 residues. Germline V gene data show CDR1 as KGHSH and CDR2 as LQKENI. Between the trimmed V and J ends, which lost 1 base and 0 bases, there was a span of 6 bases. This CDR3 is CASSPLRLNTEAFF. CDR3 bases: TGTGCCAGCTCACCACTGCGCCTGAACACTGAAGCTTTCTTT.

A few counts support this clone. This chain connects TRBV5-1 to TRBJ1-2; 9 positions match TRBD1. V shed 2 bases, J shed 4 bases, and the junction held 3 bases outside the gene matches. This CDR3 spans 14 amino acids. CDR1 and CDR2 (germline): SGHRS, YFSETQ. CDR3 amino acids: CASSLQTGGYGYTF. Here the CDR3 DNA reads TGCGCCAGCAGCTTACAGACAGGGGGCTATGGCTACACCTTC.

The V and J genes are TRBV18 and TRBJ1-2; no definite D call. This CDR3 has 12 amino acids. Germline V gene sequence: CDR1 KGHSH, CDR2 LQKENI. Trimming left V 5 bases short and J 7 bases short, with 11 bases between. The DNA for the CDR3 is TGTGCCAGCTCAAAGGATCTAGTTGGCTACACCTTC. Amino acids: CASSKDLVGYTF. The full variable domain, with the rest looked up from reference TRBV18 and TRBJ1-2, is NAGVMQNPRHLVRRRGQEARLRCSPMKGHSHVYWYRQLPEEGLKFMVYLQKENIIDESGMPKERFSAEFPKEGPSILRIQQVVRGDSAAYFCASSKDLVGYTFGSGTRLTVV.

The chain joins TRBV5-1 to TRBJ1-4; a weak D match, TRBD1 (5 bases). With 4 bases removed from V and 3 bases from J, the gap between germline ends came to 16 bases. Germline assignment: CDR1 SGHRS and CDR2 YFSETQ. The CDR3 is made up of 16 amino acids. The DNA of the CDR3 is TGCGCCAGCAGCCCCCGGGGGGTTGCTTCTAATGAAAAACTGTTTTTT. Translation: CASSPRGVASNEKLFF.